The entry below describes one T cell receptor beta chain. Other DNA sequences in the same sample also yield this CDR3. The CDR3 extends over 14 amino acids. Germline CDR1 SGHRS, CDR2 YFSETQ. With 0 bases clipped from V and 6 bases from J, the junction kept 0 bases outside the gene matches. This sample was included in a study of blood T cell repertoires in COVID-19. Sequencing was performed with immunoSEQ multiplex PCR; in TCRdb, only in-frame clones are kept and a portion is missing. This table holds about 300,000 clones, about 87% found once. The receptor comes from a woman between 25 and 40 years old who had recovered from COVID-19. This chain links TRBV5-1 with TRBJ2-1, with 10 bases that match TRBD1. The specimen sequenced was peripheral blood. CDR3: CASSLGTGGNEQFF. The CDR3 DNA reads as TGCGCCAGCAGCTTGGGGACAGGGGGCAATGAGCAGTTCTTC.